This T cell receptor beta chain came from a study of low-dose radiotherapy and immunotherapy resistance in tumors. Study context: The schedule for Cohort 2 used 1 Gy per fraction every two weeks, which added up to 13 Gy over 26 weeks.

This clonotype appeared many times. The time point denotes: before trial treatment. Both TCRalpha and TCRbeta chains were reverse transcribed with V-gene-specific primers. With a constant-region primer and a V-primer adapter, TCRs were subjected to 15 to 25 PCR cycles of amplification. TCRdb re-called the reads through MiXCR, storing one row per CDR3 protein. The sample shows roughly 76,000 distinct CDR3 sequences, 15% to 20% of them seen only once. The CDR3 is 12 residues long. Between the trimmed V and J ends, which lost 6 bases and 9 bases, there was a span of 12 bases. Germline lookup yields CDR1 MNHEY and CDR2 SVGEGT.

Material: PBMCs, obtained before treatment. The receptor was isolated from a male donor with prostate cancer. V gene TRBV6-2 or TRBV6-3 combines with J gene TRBJ1-5; D is uncertain. CDR3 amino acids: CASRRNAGPQHF. The CDR3 DNA reads as TGTGCCAGCAGACGCAATGCAGGGCCCCAGCATTTT.